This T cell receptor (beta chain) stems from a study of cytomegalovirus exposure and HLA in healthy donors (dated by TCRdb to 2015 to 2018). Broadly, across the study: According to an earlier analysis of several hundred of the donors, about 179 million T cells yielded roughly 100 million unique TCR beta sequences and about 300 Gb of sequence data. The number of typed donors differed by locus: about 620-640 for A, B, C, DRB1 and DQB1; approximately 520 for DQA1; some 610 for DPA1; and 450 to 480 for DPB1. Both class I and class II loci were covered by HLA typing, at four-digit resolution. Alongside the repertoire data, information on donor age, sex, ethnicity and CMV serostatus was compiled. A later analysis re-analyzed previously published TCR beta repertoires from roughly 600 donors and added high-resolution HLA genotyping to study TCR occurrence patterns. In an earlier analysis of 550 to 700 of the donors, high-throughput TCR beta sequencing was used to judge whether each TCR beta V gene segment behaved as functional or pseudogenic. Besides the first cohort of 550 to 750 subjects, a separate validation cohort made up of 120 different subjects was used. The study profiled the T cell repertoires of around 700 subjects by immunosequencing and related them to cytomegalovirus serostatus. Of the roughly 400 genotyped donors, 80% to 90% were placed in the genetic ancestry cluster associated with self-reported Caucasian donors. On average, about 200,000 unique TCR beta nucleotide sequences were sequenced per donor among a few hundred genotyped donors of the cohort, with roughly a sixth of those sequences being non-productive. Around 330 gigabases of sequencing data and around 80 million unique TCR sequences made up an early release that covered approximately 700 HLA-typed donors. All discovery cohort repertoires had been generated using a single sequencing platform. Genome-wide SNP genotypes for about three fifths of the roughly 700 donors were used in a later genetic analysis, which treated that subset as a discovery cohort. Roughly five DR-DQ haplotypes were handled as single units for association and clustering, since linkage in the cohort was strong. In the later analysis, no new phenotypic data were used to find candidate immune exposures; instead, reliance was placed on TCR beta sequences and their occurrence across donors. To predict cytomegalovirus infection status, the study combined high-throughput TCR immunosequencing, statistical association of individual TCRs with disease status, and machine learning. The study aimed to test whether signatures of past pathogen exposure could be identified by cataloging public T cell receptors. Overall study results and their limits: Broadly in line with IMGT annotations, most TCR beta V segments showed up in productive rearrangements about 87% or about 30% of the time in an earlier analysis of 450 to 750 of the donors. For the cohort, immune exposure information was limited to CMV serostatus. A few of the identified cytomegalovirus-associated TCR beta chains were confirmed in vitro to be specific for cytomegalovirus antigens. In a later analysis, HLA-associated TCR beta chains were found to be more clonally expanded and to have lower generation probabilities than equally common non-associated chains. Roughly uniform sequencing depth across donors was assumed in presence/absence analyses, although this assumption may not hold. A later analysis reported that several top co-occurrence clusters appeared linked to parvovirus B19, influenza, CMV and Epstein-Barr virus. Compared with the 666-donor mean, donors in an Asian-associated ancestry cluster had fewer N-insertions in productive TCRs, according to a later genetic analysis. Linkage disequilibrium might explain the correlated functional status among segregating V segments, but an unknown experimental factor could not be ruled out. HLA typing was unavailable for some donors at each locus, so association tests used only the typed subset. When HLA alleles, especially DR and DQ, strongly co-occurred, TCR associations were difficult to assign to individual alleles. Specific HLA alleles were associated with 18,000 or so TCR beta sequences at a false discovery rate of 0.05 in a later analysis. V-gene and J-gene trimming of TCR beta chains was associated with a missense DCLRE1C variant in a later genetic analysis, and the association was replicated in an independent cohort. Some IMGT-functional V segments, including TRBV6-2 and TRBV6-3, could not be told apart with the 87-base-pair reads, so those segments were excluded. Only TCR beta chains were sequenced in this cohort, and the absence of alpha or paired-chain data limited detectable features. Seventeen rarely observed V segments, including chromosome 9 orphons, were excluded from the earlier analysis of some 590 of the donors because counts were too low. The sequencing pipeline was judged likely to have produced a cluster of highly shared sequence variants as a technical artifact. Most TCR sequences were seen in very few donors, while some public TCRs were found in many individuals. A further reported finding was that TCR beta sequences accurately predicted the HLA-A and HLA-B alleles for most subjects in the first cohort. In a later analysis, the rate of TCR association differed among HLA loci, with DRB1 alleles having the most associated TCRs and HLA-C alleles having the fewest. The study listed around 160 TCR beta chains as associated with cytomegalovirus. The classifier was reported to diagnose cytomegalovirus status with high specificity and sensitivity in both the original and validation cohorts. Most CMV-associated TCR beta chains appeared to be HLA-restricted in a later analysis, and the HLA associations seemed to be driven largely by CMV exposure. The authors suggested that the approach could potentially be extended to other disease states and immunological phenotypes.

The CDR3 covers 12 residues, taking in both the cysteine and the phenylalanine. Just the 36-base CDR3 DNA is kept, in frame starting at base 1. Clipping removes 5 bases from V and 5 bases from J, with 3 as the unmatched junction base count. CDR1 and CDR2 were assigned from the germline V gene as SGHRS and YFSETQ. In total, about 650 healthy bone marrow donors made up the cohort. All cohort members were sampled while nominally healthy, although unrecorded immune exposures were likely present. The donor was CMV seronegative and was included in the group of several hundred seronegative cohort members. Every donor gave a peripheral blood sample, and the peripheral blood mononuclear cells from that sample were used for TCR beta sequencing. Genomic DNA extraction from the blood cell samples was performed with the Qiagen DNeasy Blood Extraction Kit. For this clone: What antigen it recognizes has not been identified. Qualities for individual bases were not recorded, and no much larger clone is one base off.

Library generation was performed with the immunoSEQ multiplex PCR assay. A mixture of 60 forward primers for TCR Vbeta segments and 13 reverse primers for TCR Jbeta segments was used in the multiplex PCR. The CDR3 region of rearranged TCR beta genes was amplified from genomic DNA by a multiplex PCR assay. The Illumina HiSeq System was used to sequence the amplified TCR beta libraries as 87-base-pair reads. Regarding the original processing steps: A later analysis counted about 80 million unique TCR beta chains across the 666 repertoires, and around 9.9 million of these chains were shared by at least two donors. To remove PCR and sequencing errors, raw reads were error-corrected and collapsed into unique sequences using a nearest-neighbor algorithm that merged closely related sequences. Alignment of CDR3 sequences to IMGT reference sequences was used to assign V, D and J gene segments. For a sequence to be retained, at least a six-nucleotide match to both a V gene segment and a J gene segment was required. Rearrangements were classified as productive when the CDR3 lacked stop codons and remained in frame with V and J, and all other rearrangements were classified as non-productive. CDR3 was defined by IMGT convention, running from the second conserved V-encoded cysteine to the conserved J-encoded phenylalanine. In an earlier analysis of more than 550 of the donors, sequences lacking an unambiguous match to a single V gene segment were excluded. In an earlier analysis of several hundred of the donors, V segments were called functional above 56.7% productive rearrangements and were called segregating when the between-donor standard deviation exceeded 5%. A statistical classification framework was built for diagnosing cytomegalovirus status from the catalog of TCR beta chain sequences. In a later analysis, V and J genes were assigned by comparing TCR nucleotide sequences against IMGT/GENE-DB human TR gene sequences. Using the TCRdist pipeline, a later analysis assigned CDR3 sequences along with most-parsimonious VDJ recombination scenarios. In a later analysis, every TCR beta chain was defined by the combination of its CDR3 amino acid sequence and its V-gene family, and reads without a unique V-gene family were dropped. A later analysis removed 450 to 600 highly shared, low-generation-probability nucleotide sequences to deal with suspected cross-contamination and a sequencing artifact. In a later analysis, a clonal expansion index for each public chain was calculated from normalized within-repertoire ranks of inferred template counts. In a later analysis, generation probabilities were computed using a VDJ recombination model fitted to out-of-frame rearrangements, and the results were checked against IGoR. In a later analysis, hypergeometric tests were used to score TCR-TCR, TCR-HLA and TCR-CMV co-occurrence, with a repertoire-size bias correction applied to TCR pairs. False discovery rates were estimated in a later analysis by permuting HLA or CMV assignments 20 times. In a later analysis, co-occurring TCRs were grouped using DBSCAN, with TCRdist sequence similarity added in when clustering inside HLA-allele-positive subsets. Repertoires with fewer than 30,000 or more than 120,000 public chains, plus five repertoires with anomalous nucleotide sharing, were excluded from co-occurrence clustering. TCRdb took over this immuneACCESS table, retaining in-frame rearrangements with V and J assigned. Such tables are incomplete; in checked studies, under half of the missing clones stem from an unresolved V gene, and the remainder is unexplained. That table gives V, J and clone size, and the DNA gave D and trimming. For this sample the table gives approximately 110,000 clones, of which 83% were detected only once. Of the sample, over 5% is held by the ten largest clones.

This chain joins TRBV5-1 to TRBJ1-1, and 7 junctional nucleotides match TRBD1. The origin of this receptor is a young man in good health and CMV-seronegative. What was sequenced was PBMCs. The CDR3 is CASSQGETEAFF. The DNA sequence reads TGCGCCAGCAGTCAGGGGGAAACTGAAGCTTTCTTT.